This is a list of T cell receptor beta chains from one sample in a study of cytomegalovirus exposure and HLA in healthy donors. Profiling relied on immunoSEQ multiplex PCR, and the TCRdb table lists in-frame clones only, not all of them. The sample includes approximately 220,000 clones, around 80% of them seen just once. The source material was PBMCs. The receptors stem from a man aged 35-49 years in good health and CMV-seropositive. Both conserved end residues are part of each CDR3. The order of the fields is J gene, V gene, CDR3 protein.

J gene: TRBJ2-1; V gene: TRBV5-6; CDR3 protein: CASSSDRGYNEQFF
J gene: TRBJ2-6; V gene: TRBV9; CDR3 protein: CASSVNAGANVLTF
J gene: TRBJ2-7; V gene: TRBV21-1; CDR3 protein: CASSKERNGQGRVYEQYF
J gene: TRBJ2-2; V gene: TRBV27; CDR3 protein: CASRGTSGSTGELFF
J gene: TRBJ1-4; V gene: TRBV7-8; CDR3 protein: CASSFTGTGNEKLFF
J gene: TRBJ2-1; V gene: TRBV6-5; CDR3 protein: CASSYTPAGEQFF
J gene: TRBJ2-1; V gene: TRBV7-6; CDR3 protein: CASSSGGLAGGDEQFF
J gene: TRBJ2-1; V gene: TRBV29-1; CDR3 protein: CSVERGRGSNEQFF
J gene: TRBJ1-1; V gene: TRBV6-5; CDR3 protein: CASSYSSLGDTEAFF
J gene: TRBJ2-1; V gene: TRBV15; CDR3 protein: CATSREDRGYNEQFF
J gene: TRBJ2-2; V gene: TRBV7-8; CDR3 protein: CASSSRDSADTGELFF
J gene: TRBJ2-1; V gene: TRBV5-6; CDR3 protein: CASSLDTGLNNEQFF
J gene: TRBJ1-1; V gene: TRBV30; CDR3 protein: CAWSVTVNTEAFF
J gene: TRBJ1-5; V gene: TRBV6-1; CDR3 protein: CASSEAGRNQPQHF
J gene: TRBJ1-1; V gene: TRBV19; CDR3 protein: CASNTGPRGTEAFF
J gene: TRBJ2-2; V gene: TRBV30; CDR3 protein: CAWSAAGTAAGELFF
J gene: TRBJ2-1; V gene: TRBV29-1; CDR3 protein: CSVGEYNEQFF